This TCR beta chain was identified in a study of long-term antiretroviral therapy in people with HIV. Germline values: CDR1 GTSNPN, CDR2 SVGIG (reference sequence). CDR3 size: 13 residues. Deletions cut 4 bases from V and 6 bases from J, with 10 bases between. Survey-level immunoSEQ v3.0 assays were run. This table comes from immunoSEQ multiplex PCR, and its TCRdb copy is limited to in-frame clones, with some not included. The data hold about 42,000 clones, with roughly 86% observed a single time. The rearrangement links TRBV30 to TRBJ1-6; D unresolved. The starting material was unsorted PBMCs, obtained 0.1 years before starting antiretroviral therapy. This TCR derives from a woman aged 45-60 years with HIV. The CDR3 DNA follows: TGTGCCTGGATCCCGGACGGTAATTCACCCCTCCACTTT. It yields the protein CAWIPDGNSPLHF.